The 10 T cell receptor beta chains below come from one sample, sequenced in a study of regulatory T cells in long-lasting Graves disease. Time point given: newly diagnosed GD, antithyroid drugs for less than 3 months. The TCR library was made from RNA that had been extracted from PBMCs in TRIzol. Through Arm-PCR of CDR3 regions and iRepertoire HTBI primers, TCR beta libraries were built. TCRdb fed the multiplex PCR reads into MiXCR, producing one record per CDR3 protein. The sample contains about 320,000 distinct CDR3 sequences, about a sixth of which appear only once. Sequenced here: peripheral blood mononuclear cells (PBMCs), sampled at new diagnosis, from a patient treated with antithyroid drugs. The receptors derive from a female donor with Graves disease.

This clonotype was counted many times. The V gene is TRBV6-1, the J gene TRBJ2-2; the match to TRBD1 covers 8 bases. CDR3 length: 16 residues. V lost 6 bases to trimming and J lost 4 bases; unmatched junction nucleotides: 10. Germline-derived CDR1 and CDR2 are MNHNS and SASEGT. This CDR3 is CASRKMTGVVTGELFF. The CDR3 nucleotides read TGTGCCAGCAGGAAGATGACAGGGGTGGTCACCGGGGAGCTGTTTTTT.

The rearrangement links TRBV30 to TRBJ1-5; D remains ambiguous. This CDR3 has 14 residues. Germline V gene sequence: CDR1 GTSNPN, CDR2 SVGIG (reference sequence). Trimming pared 2 bases from V and 1 base from J, leaving 9 bases between. The DNA for the CDR3 is TGTGCCTGGAGTACCGACATCAGCAATCAGCCCCAGCATTTT. It is translated as CAWSTDISNQPQHF.

This clonotype has a count of ten or more. The CDR3 region has the DNA TGTGCCGGCGGGAGGGCGAACAATGAGCAGTTCTTC. This codes for CAGGRANNEQFF. The chain couples TRBV30 to TRBJ2-1, with 9 positions matching TRBD2. V shed 8 bases and J 5 bases; nucleotides not matched to a gene: 4. The CDR3 runs 12 residues. The germline gives CDR1 GTSNPN, CDR2 SVGIG (reference sequence).

Comments on this clonotype: This sequence may be a read error, since a much larger clone differs from it by one base. The conserved phenylalanine or tryptophan normally closing the CDR3 is absent here, so this likely arose from a read error. The chain is built from TRBV19 and TRBJ2-2; 9 bases are a match to TRBD1. V shed 6 bases and J 0 bases; nucleotides not matched to a gene: 5. The CDR3 length is 16 residues. Germline V CDR1 and CDR2: LNHDA, SQIVND (reference sequence). The DNA of the CDR3 is TGTGCCAGTAGGGACCGACAGGGGGCGAACACCGGGGAGCTGTTTTTG. Its translation: CASRDRQGANTGELFL.

This clonotype was recorded a few times. An end of the junction differs from the germline gene, which may be a read error. The chain is built from TRBV27 and TRBJ1-2; perhaps TRBD1 as D (5 bases). The CDR3 consists of 14 residues. The germline CDR1 and CDR2 sequences are MNHEY and SMNVEV (reference sequence). CDR3 sequence reads: CASGRVGDPRGYAF. The CDR3 nucleotides read TGTGCCAGCGGAAGGGTAGGGGATCCACGGGGCTACGCCTTC.

This clonotype has a count of ten or more. Germline and junction disagree at one end, which may indicate a read error. This chain connects TRBV4-1 to TRBJ2-3, with 11 bases identical to TRBD1. The CDR3 length is 15 residues. Germline CDR1 is MGHRA and CDR2 is YSYEKL. CDR3 DNA: TGTGCCAGCAGCCACGGGACAGGGGGTAGGGATACGCAGTATTTT. It yields the protein CASSHGTGGRDTQYF.

The genes are TRBV2 and TRBJ1-5; D is undetermined. Germline CDR1 is SNHLY and CDR2 is FYNNEI. V shed 7 bases and J shed 4 bases, with 8 bases lying between them. This CDR3 is 12 amino acids long. CDR3 sequence reads: CASKTINQPQHF. The CDR3 DNA follows: TGTGCCAGCAAGACAATAAATCAGCCCCAGCATTTT.

This clonotype was found many times. V usage is TRBV7-9 and J usage is TRBJ1-2; no definite D call. This CDR3 region has 17 residues. In germline, CDR1 is SEHNR, CDR2 FQNEAQ (reference sequence). Trimming shortened V by 1 base and J by 8 bases, and 23 bases separated the two germline ends. CDR3 nucleotides: TGTGCCAGCAGCTTAGAAGAAGGCGCGGGTGCTATTGACGGCTACACCTTC. It encodes CASSLEEGAGAIDGYTF.

With regard to this clonotype: A much bigger clone sits one base away, suggesting this may be a read error. The J gene is TRBJ2-1, the V gene TRBV5-1, with a weak D call TRBD1 (5 bases). Looked up from germline, CDR1 is SGHRS and CDR2 is YFSETQ. V was trimmed by 0 bases and J by 14 bases, leaving 9 bases between them. This CDR3 is 11 amino acids long. CDR3: CASSLDRYKFF. The CDR3 DNA follows: TGCGCCAGCAGCTTGGACAGGTATAAGTTCTTC.

The rearrangement links TRBV30 to TRBJ2-1; D ambiguous. The CDR3 contains 11 residues. The germline V and J ends were trimmed by 4 bases and 3 bases, with 4 bases remaining between them. CDR1 is GTSNPN, CDR2 SVGIG, per germline (reference sequence). In DNA, the CDR3 is TGTGCCTGGACGGACTACAATGAGCAGTTCTTC. Residues: CAWTDYNEQFF.